This T cell receptor (beta chain) stems from a study of esophageal squamous cell carcinoma under preoperative chemotherapy. Time point denoted: before preoperative PTX-NDP chemotherapy. Germline-derived CDR1 and CDR2 are SGHTA and FQGNSA. CDR3 length equals 14 residues. Concerning this clonotype: Antigen unknown.

TCRdb reprocessed the PCR reads via MiXCR and lists one record per CDR3 protein. The sample includes more than 15,000 distinct CDR3 sequences, 48% of them seen just once. General study results and limits: Tumor-infiltrating lymphocytes showed no significant post-chemotherapy TCR diversity increase, unlike peripheral T cells. Post-treatment tumor-infiltrating lymphocytes appeared partly derived from peripheral T cells migrating into the tumor.

Sampling took place from a patient given preoperative chemotherapy. This TCR was sampled from a human donor with esophageal squamous cell carcinoma. The donor label of this sample is uncertain. V and J are TRBV7-2 and TRBJ2-3; D is perhaps TRBD2 (5 bases). CDR3 DNA: TGTGCGGGCAGCGGAGGACGAGTCAAAGAGACGCAGTATTTT. Protein product: CAGSGGRVKETQYF.